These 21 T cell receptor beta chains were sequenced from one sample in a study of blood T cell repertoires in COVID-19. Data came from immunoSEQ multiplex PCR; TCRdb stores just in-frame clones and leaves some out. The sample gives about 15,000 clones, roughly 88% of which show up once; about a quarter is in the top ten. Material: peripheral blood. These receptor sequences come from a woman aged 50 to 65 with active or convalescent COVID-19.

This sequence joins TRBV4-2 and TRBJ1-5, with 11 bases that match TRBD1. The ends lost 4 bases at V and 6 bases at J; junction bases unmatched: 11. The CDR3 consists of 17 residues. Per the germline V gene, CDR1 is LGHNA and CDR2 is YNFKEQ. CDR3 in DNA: TGTGCCAGCAGCCGCGCAGAACGGACAGGGGGCGGTCAGCCCCAGCATTTT. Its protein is CASSRAERTGGGQPQHF.

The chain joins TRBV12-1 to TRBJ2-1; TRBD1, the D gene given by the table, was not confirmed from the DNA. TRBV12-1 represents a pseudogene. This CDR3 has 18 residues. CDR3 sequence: CASSFYNDRGNEGNEQFF. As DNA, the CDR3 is TGTGCCAGCAGCTTTTATAATGACAGGGGGAACGAGGGCAATGAGCAGTTCTTC.

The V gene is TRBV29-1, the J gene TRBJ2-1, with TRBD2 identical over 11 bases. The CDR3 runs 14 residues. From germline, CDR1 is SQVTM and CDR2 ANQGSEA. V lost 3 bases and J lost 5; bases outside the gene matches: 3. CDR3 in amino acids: CSVEGTSGNNEQFF. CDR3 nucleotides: TGCAGCGTTGAGGGGACTAGCGGTAACAATGAGCAGTTCTTC.

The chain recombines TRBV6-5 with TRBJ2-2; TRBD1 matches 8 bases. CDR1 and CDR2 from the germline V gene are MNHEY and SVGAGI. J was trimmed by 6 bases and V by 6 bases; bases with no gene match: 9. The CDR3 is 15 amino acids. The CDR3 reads CASSPTSGGSGELFF. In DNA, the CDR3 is TGTGCCAGCAGCCCAACCTCAGGGGGCTCCGGGGAGCTGTTTTTT.

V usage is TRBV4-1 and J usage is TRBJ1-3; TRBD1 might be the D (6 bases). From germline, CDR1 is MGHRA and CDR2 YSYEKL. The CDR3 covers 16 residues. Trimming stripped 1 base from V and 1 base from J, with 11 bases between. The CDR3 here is CASSQVWGLSGNTIYF. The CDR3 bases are TGCGCCAGCAGCCAAGTCTGGGGGCTGTCTGGAAACACCATATATTTT.

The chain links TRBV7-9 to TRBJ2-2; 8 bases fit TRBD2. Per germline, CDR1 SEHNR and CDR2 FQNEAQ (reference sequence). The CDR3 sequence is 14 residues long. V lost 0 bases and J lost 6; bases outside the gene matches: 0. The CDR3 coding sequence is TGTGCCAGCAGCTTAGCGACTAGCGCCGGGGAGCTGTTTTTT. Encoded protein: CASSLATSAGELFF.

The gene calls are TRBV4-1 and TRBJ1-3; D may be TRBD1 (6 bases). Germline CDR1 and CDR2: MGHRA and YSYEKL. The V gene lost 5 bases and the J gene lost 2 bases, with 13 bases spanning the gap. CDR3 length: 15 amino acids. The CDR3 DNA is TGCGCCAGCAGCTATACAGGGACCGCTGGAAACACCATATATTTT. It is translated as CASSYTGTAGNTIYF.

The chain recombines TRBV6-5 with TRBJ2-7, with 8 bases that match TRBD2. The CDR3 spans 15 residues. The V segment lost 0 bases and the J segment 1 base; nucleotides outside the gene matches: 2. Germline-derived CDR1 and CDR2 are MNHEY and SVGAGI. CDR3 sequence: CASSYSSGTSYEQYF. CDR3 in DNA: TGTGCCAGCAGTTACTCTAGCGGGACATCCTACGAGCAGTACTTC.

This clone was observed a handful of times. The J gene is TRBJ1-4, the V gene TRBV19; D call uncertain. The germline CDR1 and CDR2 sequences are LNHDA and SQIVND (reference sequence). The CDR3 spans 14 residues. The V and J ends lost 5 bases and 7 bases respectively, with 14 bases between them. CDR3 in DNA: TGTGCCAGTAGTCCCGCGGGAGGAGCTGAAAAACTGTTTTTT. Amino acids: CASSPAGGAEKLFF.

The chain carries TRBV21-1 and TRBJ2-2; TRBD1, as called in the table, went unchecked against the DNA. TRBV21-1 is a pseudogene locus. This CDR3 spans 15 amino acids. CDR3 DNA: TGTGCCAGCAGCCCTGGGACAGGGGGCACCGGGGAGCTGTTTTTT. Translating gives CASSPGTGGTGELFF.

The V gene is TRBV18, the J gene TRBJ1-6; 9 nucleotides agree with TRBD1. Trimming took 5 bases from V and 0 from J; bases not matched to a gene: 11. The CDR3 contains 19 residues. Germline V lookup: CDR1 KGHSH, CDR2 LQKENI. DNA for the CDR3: TGTGCCAGCTCAATTGGACAGGGGTCTTTATTCTCCTATAATTCACCCCTCCACTTT. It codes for CASSIGQGSLFSYNSPLHF.

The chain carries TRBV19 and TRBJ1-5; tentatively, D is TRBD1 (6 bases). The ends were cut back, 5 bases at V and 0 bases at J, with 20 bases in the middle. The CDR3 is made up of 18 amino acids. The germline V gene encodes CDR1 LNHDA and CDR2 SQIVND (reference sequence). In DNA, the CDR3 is TGTGCCAGTAGTCCGAAGGGGCAGGGGCAGGATAGCAATCAGCCCCAGCATTTT. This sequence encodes CASSPKGQGQDSNQPQHF.

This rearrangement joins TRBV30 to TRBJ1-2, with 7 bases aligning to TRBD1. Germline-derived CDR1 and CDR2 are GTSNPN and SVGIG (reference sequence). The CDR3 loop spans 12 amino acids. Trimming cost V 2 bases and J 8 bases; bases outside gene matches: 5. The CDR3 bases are TGTGCCTGGAGTACCCGGGACAGCGGCTACACCTTC. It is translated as CAWSTRDSGYTF.

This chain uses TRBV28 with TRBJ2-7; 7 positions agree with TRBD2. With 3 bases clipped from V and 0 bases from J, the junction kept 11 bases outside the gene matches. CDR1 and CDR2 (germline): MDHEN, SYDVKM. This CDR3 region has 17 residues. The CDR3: CASSFWSLAESSYEQYF. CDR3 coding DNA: TGTGCCAGCAGTTTTTGGTCTCTAGCGGAAAGCTCCTACGAGCAGTACTTC.

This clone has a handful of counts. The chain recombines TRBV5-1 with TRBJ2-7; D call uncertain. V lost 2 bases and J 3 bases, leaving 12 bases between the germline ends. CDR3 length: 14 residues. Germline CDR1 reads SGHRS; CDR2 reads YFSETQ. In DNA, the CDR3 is TGCGCCAGCAGCTTTTCACTGGAGCTCTACGAGCAGTACTTC. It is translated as CASSFSLELYEQYF.

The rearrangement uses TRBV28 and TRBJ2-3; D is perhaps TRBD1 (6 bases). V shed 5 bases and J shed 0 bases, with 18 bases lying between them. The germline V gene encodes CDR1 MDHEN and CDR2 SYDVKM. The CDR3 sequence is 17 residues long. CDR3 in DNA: TGTGCCAGCAGTCCCCGGGACACCGGGCCCAGCACAGATACGCAGTATTTT. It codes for CASSPRDTGPSTDTQYF.

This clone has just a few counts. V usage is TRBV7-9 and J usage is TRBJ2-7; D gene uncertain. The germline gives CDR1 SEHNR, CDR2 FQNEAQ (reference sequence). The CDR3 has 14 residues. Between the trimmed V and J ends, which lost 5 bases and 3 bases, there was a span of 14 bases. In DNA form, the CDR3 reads TGTGCCAGCAGCCCCGCGGCCAACCTCTACGAGCAGTACTTC. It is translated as CASSPAANLYEQYF.

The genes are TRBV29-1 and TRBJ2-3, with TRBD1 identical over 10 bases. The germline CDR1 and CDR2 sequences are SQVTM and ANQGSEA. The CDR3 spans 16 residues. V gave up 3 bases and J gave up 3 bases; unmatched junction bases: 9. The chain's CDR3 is CSVDLTGGWYTDTQYF. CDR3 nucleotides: TGCAGCGTTGACCTGACAGGGGGCTGGTATACAGATACGCAGTATTTT.

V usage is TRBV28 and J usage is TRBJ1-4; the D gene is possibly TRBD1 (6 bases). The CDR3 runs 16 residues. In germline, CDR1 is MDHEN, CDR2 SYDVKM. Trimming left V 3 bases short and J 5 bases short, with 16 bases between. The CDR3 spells CASSLFAGAGNEKLFF. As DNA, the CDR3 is TGTGCCAGCAGTTTGTTCGCGGGGGCGGGGAATGAAAAACTGTTTTTT.

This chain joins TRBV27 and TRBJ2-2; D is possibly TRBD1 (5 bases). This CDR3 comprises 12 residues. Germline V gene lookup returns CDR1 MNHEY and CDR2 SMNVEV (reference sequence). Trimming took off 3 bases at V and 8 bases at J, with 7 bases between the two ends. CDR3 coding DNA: TGTGCCAGCAGTTTTCCAGGGGGGGAGCTGTTTTTT. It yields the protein CASSFPGGELFF.

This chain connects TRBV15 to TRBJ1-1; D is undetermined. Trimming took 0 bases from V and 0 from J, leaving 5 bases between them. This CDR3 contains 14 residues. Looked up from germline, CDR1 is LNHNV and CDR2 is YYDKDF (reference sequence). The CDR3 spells CATSREAMNTEAFF. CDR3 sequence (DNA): TGTGCCACCAGCAGAGAAGCTATGAACACTGAAGCTTTCTTT.